One sample yielded the 12 T cell receptor beta chains listed below, sequenced in a study of T cell responses to AZD1222 COVID-19 vaccine. This table comes from immunoSEQ multiplex PCR, and its TCRdb copy is limited to in-frame clones, with some not included. The sample holds 90,000 to 120,000 clones, roughly nine tenths seen once. This material consisted of peripheral blood, taken 28 days after the second AZD1222 dose. The receptor source for this set is an adult who received the AZD1222 COVID-19 vaccine.

Turning to this clone: At one end, the junction sequence differs from germline, possibly due to a read error. The DNA of the CDR3 is TGCAGTGCCCCTTCCGGTTTCACCCTCTTC. As protein: CSAPSGFTLF. This chain connects TRBV20-1 to TRBJ1-2, with D unclear. This CDR3 is built from 10 residues. Germline V gene data show CDR1 as DFQATT and CDR2 as SNEGSKA (reference sequence).

The V call is TRBV5-1, the J call TRBJ2-1; possibly TRBD1 or TRBD2 for D (5 bases each). From germline, CDR1 is SGHRS and CDR2 YFSETQ. Trimming took 7 bases from V and 7 from J, leaving 12 bases between them. The CDR3 consists of 12 residues. CDR3 bases: TGCGCCAGCCGTGACGAGGGGAATGAGCAGTTCTTC. This sequence encodes CASRDEGNEQFF.

The rearrangement links TRBV5-4 to TRBJ1-1; 8 nucleotides line up with TRBD1. There are 15 residues in the CDR3. Trimming removed 5 bases from V and 2 bases from J; junction bases left unmatched: 8. The germline V gene encodes CDR1 SGHNT and CDR2 YYREEE (reference sequence). The CDR3 sequence: CASRDTGGRNTEAFF. The CDR3 DNA reads as TGTGCCAGCAGGGATACAGGGGGTCGCAACACTGAAGCTTTCTTT. The whole variable domain, filled in from reference TRBV5-4 and TRBJ1-1, reads ETGVTQSPTHLIKTRGQQVTLRCSSQSGHNTVSWYQQALGQGPQFIFQYYREEENGRGNFPPRFSGLQFPNYSSELNVNALELDDSALYLCASRDTGGRNTEAFFGQGTRLTVV.

The chain links TRBV7-9 to TRBJ1-5; no clear D. Between the trimmed V and J ends, which lost 3 bases and 1 base, there was a span of 16 bases. CDR1 and CDR2 from the germline V gene are SEHNR and FQNEAQ (reference sequence). The CDR3 sequence is 17 residues long. The CDR3 DNA reads TGTGCCAGCAGCTTGGCAGGTGGGGTTTGGAGCAATCAGCCCCAGCATTTT. Its protein product is CASSLAGGVWSNQPQHF.

This sequence joins TRBV11-2 and TRBJ1-6; possibly TRBD1 for D (5 bases). The CDR3 is 13 residues long. V shed 5 bases and J shed 10 bases, with 12 bases lying between them. Germline CDR1 reads SGHAT; CDR2 reads FQNNGV. The CDR3 DNA reads TGTGCCAGCAGCATTACAGGAGAATCACCCCTCCACTTT. It translates to CASSITGESPLHF.

This clone was seen only once. The chain carries TRBV19 and TRBJ2-1; 10 nucleotides agree with TRBD2. The CDR3 sequence is 14 residues long. Germline V gene data show CDR1 as LNHDA and CDR2 as SQIVND (reference sequence). V was clipped by 8 bases and J by 6 bases; unmatched bases: 7. The CDR3 is CASGLAAYSNEQFF. CDR3 coding DNA: TGTGCCAGTGGACTAGCGGCTTATTCCAATGAGCAGTTCTTC.

The genes are TRBV29-1 and TRBJ1-1; D uncertain. The CDR3 extends over 11 amino acids. Between the trimmed V and J ends, which lost 3 bases and 11 bases, there was a span of 13 bases. Germline-derived CDR1 and CDR2 are SQVTM and ANQGSEA. The CDR3 DNA is TGCAGCGTTGATAAGAGTAGGAAGGCTTTCTTT. It is translated as CSVDKSRKAFF.

The chain has TRBV7-9 and TRBJ1-1; 12 nucleotides line up with TRBD1. Losses at the gene ends were 5 bases for V and 4 bases for J; bases not matched to a gene: 11. CDR3 length: 17 residues. The V gene's germline CDR1 is SEHNR and CDR2 FQNEAQ (reference sequence). Written as DNA, the CDR3 is TGTGCCAGCAGCGAAGCCGGGACAGGGGGCCGGGTCACTGAAGCTTTCTTT. Encoded protein: CASSEAGTGGRVTEAFF.

This clone has only one observation. The V call is TRBV5-1, the J call TRBJ1-3; no firm D call. Germline V gene lookup returns CDR1 SGHRS and CDR2 YFSETQ. Trimming left V 4 bases short and J 0 bases short, with 11 bases between. The CDR3 runs 15 residues. The DNA of the CDR3 is TGCGCCAGCAGCGCCACAGCGATCTCTGGAAACACCATATATTTT. This gives the protein CASSATAISGNTIYF.

This chain uses TRBV30 with TRBJ2-1, with 10 bases matching TRBD1. J was trimmed by 8 bases and V by 1 base; bases with no gene match: 5. Germline assignment: CDR1 GTSNPN and CDR2 SVGIG (reference sequence). CDR3 size: 14 residues. For the CDR3, the DNA is TGTGCCTGGAGTGCTTCCGGGACAGGGGATGAGCAGTTCTTC. This gives the protein CAWSASGTGDEQFF.

V gene TRBV18 combines with J gene TRBJ2-7; TRBD2 might be the D (5 bases). The CDR3 covers 11 residues. Trimming took off 6 bases at V and 6 bases at J, with 9 bases between the two ends. Per the germline V gene, CDR1 is KGHSH and CDR2 is LQKENI. The CDR3 coding sequence is TGTGCCAGCTCCCACGGGATCGAGCAGTACTTC. This translates into CASSHGIEQYF.

This chain links TRBV4-1 with TRBJ1-5; 8 bases are a match to TRBD1. The CDR3 has 16 residues. Germline trimming cut 3 bases from V and 5 bases from J; bases unmatched to any gene: 9. CDR1 is MGHRA, CDR2 YSYEKL, per germline. CDR3 protein: CASSQETGVFDQPQHF. Here the CDR3 DNA reads TGCGCCAGCAGCCAGGAGACAGGGGTTTTCGATCAGCCCCAGCATTTT.